The T cell receptor beta chain under discussion was sequenced for a study of control samples from healthy donors and cancer patients. Assay: immunoSEQ multiplex PCR; the TCRdb copy retains only in-frame clones and omits some. Of some 100,000 clones listed, roughly 92% are singletons. The TCR was taken from a human donor in good health. The donor label of this sample is uncertain. The sample was blood.

CDR3 in DNA: TGTGCCAGCAGCTCATCCGGGACAGTAAAATCACCCCTCCACTTT. Amino acid sequence: CASSSSGTVKSPLHF. The chain uses TRBV3-1 (or the pseudogene TRBV3-2) and TRBJ1-6; 7 bases map to TRBD1. CDR3 size: 15 residues. CDR1 and CDR2 from the germline V gene are LGHDT and YNNKEL (reference sequence). Trimming took 5 bases from V and 10 from J; bases not matched to a gene: 11.